This T cell receptor beta chain was retrieved from a study of T-cell memory formation after mild COVID-19. Whole-study results and caveats: Nothing confirmed that second-wave clones peaking on day 37 were specific for SARS-CoV-2. For contracting clones, CD4+ ones sat mainly in CM and EM, CD8+ in EMRA.

To note about this clonotype: No antigen is known for it.

The CDR3 contains 15 residues. The germline V gene encodes CDR1 SGHRS and CDR2 YFSETQ. Trimming took 4 bases from V and 0 from J, leaving 13 bases between them. Employing constant-segment primers, 5'RACE generated TCR alpha and TCR beta cDNA libraries bearing sample barcodes and UMIs. TCRdb itself ran the 5' RACE reads through MiXCR, one entry per CDR3 protein. Seen here are 350,000 to 500,000 distinct CDR3 sequences, roughly 18% observed once, and the top ten hold 20% to 25%. V gene TRBV5-1 combines with J gene TRBJ1-1; D is possibly TRBD1 (6 bases). The receptor was derived from a man aged 18 to 29 who had mild COVID-19 (a few samples of this study predate the infection). Cell type and time point are not known. The sample comprised PBMCs or a T cell subset sorted from them (not recorded which). The CDR3 DNA reads TGCGCCAGCAGCCCGGGGGCCATTATGAACACTGAAGCTTTCTTT. Protein sequence: CASSPGAIMNTEAFF.